One and the same sample provided the 30 T cell receptor beta chains below, sequenced in a study of T-cell memory formation after mild COVID-19. A single record per CDR3 protein comes from TCRdb applying MiXCR to the 5' RACE reads. The top ten hold roughly two fifths of the sample, which has over 70,000 distinct CDR3 sequences, roughly 16% seen once. What was sequenced was PBMCs or a T cell subset sorted from them (not recorded which). The receptors originated from a man aged 18 to 30 who had mild COVID-19 (a few samples of this study predate the infection). Cell type and time point are not known.

This clonotype was seen just once. This chain uses TRBV20-1 with TRBJ2-7; 7 bases map to TRBD1. The germline gives CDR1 DFQATT, CDR2 SNEGSKA (reference sequence). V lost 6 bases, J lost 2 bases, and 7 bases stayed unmatched. The CDR3 covers 13 residues. CDR3 nucleotides: TGCAGTGCCGGGACAGAGAACACCTACGAGCAGTACTTC. The encoded protein is CSAGTENTYEQYF.

In its sample, this clonotype was seen a few times. The chain recombines TRBV29-1 with TRBJ1-1; TRBD1 might be the D (5 bases). CDR3 size: 11 residues. Germline CDR1 SQVTM, CDR2 ANQGSEA. Trimming left V 4 bases short and J 6 bases short, with 9 bases between. CDR3 nucleotides: TGCAGCGTTGTTGGGGGGGCTGAAGCTTTCTTT. Encoded protein: CSVVGGAEAFF. The whole variable domain, filled in from reference TRBV29-1 and TRBJ1-1, reads SAVISQKPSRDICQRGTSLTIQCQVDSQVTMMFWYRQQPGQSLTLIATANQGSEATYESGFVIDKFPISRPNLTFSTLTVSNMSPEDSSIYLCSVVGGAEAFFGQGTRLTVV.

This sequence joins TRBV7-8 and TRBJ1-5; D uncertain. The V and J ends lost 0 bases and 0 bases respectively, with 12 bases between them. Per germline, CDR1 SGHVS and CDR2 FQNEAQ. CDR3 length: 17 amino acids. The CDR3 protein is CASSLAGTDYSNQPQHF. As DNA, the CDR3 is TGTGCCAGCAGCTTAGCCGGCACGGACTATAGCAATCAGCCCCAGCATTTT.

This CDR3 reads CASSLVKGHGYTF. CDR3 DNA: TGTGCCAGCAGCTTAGTCAAGGGGCATGGCTACACCTTC. The rearrangement links TRBV11-2 to TRBJ1-2, with D maybe TRBD1 (5 bases). Trimming removed 1 base from V and 6 bases from J, with 9 bases in between. The CDR3 runs to 13 residues. Per germline, CDR1 SGHAT and CDR2 FQNNGV.

The J gene is TRBJ2-1, the V gene TRBV7-3, with a weak D call TRBD2 (5 bases). Germline V gene data show CDR1 as SGHTA and CDR2 as FQGTGA. The V end was cut by 2 bases, the J end by 4 bases, with 9 bases between. CDR3 size: 14 residues. The CDR3 DNA reads TGTGCCAGCAGCTTAGCCGAGGGATACAATGAGCAGTTCTTC. Amino acid sequence: CASSLAEGYNEQFF.

This clonotype was observed a handful of times. V gene TRBV27 combines with J gene TRBJ2-5; 12 nucleotides align to TRBD2. The CDR3 has 14 residues. The germline V gene has CDR1 MNHEY and CDR2 SMNVEV (reference sequence). V lost 6 bases to trimming and J lost 9 bases; unmatched junction nucleotides: 8. CDR3 residues: CASRLGLAGGPQYF. The CDR3, as DNA: TGTGCCAGCAGACTGGGGCTAGCGGGGGGGCCCCAGTACTTC.

In its sample, this clonotype was seen a few times. V is TRBV24-1 and J is TRBJ2-1; 14 nucleotides align to TRBD2. CDR3 length: 15 residues. V dropped 4 bases and J dropped 15; count of bases not matched to a gene: 10. Germline loops: CDR1 KGHDR, CDR2 SFDVKD. The CDR3 nucleotides are TGTGCCACCAGTGACCCGACTAGCGGGGGGGCGGTCAGGTTCTTC. As protein: CATSDPTSGGAVRFF.

The genes are TRBV6-5 and TRBJ2-7; D may correspond to TRBD1 or TRBD2 (5 bases each). Trimming pared 0 bases from V and 2 bases from J, leaving 8 bases between. CDR1 is MNHEY and CDR2 is SVGAGI in the germline V gene. This CDR3 region has 14 residues. The CDR3 is CASSYSGAAYEQYF. CDR3 nucleotide sequence: TGTGCCAGCAGTTACTCCGGGGCCGCCTACGAGCAGTACTTC.

This clonotype was recorded many times. The chain carries TRBV6-2 or TRBV6-3 and TRBJ1-5, with D tentatively TRBD1 (5 bases). Trimming removed 6 bases from V and 0 bases from J, with 6 bases in between. Germline CDR1 is MNHEY and CDR2 is SVGEGT. The CDR3 is made up of 13 amino acids. Here the CDR3 DNA reads TGTGCCAGCAGACAGGATAGCAATCAGCCCCAGCATTTT. Its translation: CASRQDSNQPQHF.

This clonotype was counted only a few times. The V and J genes are TRBV28 and TRBJ2-1; the D gene could be TRBD1 or TRBD2 (5 bases each). Germline CDR1 and CDR2: MDHEN and SYDVKM. This CDR3 is 13 amino acids long. The ends were cut back, 5 bases at V and 8 bases at J, with 13 bases in the middle. The CDR3 DNA follows: TGTGCCAGCAGTCCCCAGGGAGACGATGAGCAGTTCTTC. Protein sequence: CASSPQGDDEQFF.

This clonotype was counted a few times. V usage is TRBV5-1 and J usage is TRBJ2-5; D not resolved. V lost 0 bases, J lost 2 bases, and 8 bases lay in between. The CDR3 has 14 residues. CDR1 is SGHRS and CDR2 is YFSETQ in the germline V gene. The CDR3 nucleotides are TGCGCCAGCAGCTTGGATGCCGGACAAGAGACCCAGTACTTC. Translation: CASSLDAGQETQYF.

This clonotype turned up a few times. The chain links TRBV5-1 to TRBJ2-5, with a possible D match to TRBD1 (5 bases). CDR1 and CDR2 from the germline V gene are SGHRS and YFSETQ. The CDR3 runs 13 residues. The ends were cut back, 3 bases at V and 0 bases at J, with 6 bases in the middle. Written as DNA, the CDR3 is TGCGCCAGCAGCTCAGGGTACCAAGAGACCCAGTACTTC. Its protein product is CASSSGYQETQYF.

The chain couples TRBV12-3 or TRBV12-4 to TRBJ2-3; 8 positions agree with TRBD2. This CDR3 spans 14 amino acids. V was clipped by 11 bases and J by 5 bases; unmatched bases: 12. In DNA, the CDR3 is TGTGCCGCCGCCGGGGGACTAGTCAAAGATACGCAGTATTTT. Amino acid sequence: CAAAGGLVKDTQYF.

The rearrangement uses TRBV12-3 or TRBV12-4 and TRBJ2-7, with D unresolved. Trimming took off 2 bases at V and 2 bases at J, with 10 bases between the two ends. The CDR3 is 14 amino acids. For the CDR3, the DNA is TGTGCCAGCAGTTTACTGGGCCCCACCTACGAGCAGTACTTC. Translating it yields CASSLLGPTYEQYF.

This rearrangement joins TRBV5-1 to TRBJ1-1; the D gene is possibly TRBD1 (5 bases). V was cut by 3 bases and J by 0 bases, with 9 bases left in between. This CDR3 has 14 residues. Germline V gene sequence: CDR1 SGHRS, CDR2 YFSETQ. CDR3 residues: CASSSGYLNTEAFF. DNA for the CDR3: TGCGCCAGCAGCTCAGGGTACTTGAACACTGAAGCTTTCTTT.

This clonotype appeared a few times. V is TRBV6-5 and J is TRBJ2-1; 10 bases are shared with TRBD2. Germline assignment: CDR1 MNHEY and CDR2 SVGAGI. The ends lost 5 bases at V and 7 bases at J; junction bases unmatched: 2. The CDR3 is made up of 13 amino acids. CDR3 sequence reads: CASSPGLANEQFF. DNA of the CDR3: TGTGCCAGCAGTCCGGGACTAGCGAATGAGCAGTTCTTC.

This clonotype was found many times. The chain links TRBV4-2 to TRBJ2-1; TRBD2 might be the D (6 bases). V was shortened by 0 bases and J by 7 bases, with 7 bases between the two germline ends. Germline V lookup: CDR1 LGHNA, CDR2 YNFKEQ. The CDR3 is 13 residues long. CDR3 in amino acids: CASSQDGGNEQFF. CDR3 DNA sequence: TGTGCCAGCAGCCAAGATGGGGGGAATGAGCAGTTCTTC.

This clonotype turned up a few times. This chain uses TRBV10-3 with TRBJ1-2, with D unresolved. The CDR3 contains 16 residues. Germline V CDR1 and CDR2: ENHRY, SYGVKD. V was trimmed by 4 bases and J by 1 base, leaving 16 bases between them. The CDR3 region is CAISAPPLDVNYGYTF. In DNA, the CDR3 is TGTGCCATCAGTGCCCCCCCGCTGGACGTTAACTATGGCTACACCTTC.

This chain uses TRBV20-1 with TRBJ2-5, with D unresolved. V gave up 7 bases and J gave up 4 bases, with 13 bases separating them. Per the germline V gene, CDR1 is DFQATT and CDR2 is SNEGSKA (reference sequence). The CDR3 runs to 12 residues. CDR3 DNA sequence: TGCAGTGTAAGGGTCCTGGGAGAGACCCAGTACTTC. Residues: CSVRVLGETQYF.

This clonotype has more than one count but fewer than ten. This chain uses TRBV5-5 with TRBJ2-7; D is possibly TRBD1 or TRBD2 (6 bases each). The CDR3 covers 16 residues. Germline V gene data show CDR1 as SGHKS and CDR2 as YYEKEE (reference sequence). The V end lost 2 bases, the J end lost 2 bases, and 17 bases lay between the germline ends. The CDR3 coding sequence is TGTGCCAGCAGCTTTTTCAGTGCGGGACAAGCCTACGAGCAGTACTTC. Its translation: CASSFFSAGQAYEQYF.

This clonotype was seen at least ten times. J is TRBJ2-3 and V is TRBV9; 10 bases match TRBD2. The V and J ends lost 3 bases and 2 bases, in that order; junction bases with no gene match: 9. The CDR3 length is 17 residues. The germline V gene has CDR1 SGDLS and CDR2 YYNGEE. CDR3 protein: CASSGRLAGATTDTQYF. For the CDR3, the DNA is TGTGCCAGCAGCGGGAGACTAGCGGGCGCGACCACAGATACGCAGTATTTT.

This clonotype occurred a few times. The chain links TRBV10-3 to TRBJ2-7; 7 positions match TRBD1. The ends lost 8 bases at V and 6 bases at J; junction bases unmatched: 13. The germline V gene has CDR1 ENHRY and CDR2 SYGVKD. The CDR3 covers 14 residues. CDR3 residues: CAIGPTGSGGEQYF. In DNA form, the CDR3 reads TGTGCCATCGGGCCGACAGGGTCCGGAGGCGAGCAGTACTTC.

This clonotype has ten or more counts. The V and J genes are TRBV12-3 or TRBV12-4 and TRBJ1-2, with D unclear. With 0 bases removed from V and 6 bases from J, the gap between germline ends came to 8 bases. The length of the CDR3 is 13 residues. The CDR3 coding sequence is TGTGCCAGCAGTTTAGCAGAAATGGATGGCTACACCTTC. Translating gives CASSLAEMDGYTF.

The chain joins TRBV6-6 to TRBJ2-5, with D perhaps TRBD1 (7 bases). Trimming shortened V by 0 bases and J by 3 bases, and 17 bases separated the two germline ends. CDR1 and CDR2 (germline): MNHNY, SVGAGI (reference sequence). The CDR3 sequence is 17 residues long. The CDR3 loop is CASSYSNPGGGKETQYF. The CDR3 DNA sequence: TGTGCCAGCAGTTACTCAAACCCAGGGGGAGGTAAAGAGACCCAGTACTTC.

This clonotype was seen a handful of times. The chain employs TRBV7-6 and TRBJ2-3; 7 positions agree with TRBD1. Germline CDR1 reads SGHVS; CDR2 reads FNYEAQ. The CDR3 sequence is 16 residues long. J gave up 0 bases and V 5 bases, and 8 bases lay outside the gene matches. The CDR3 DNA sequence: TGTGCCAGCAGCCACCTAGGGGGCTCTAGCACAGATACGCAGTATTTT. It is translated as CASSHLGGSSTDTQYF.

The chain links TRBV19 to TRBJ2-1, with TRBD2 identical over 8 bases. CDR1 LNHDA and CDR2 SQIVND come from the germline V gene (reference sequence). V trimming: 2 bases; J trimming: 4 bases; junction bases outside the gene matches: 4. The CDR3 sequence is 15 residues long. The CDR3 loop is CASSIRGGVYNEQFF. The CDR3 region has the DNA TGTGCCAGTAGTATACGGGGGGGGGTTTACAATGAGCAGTTCTTC. The complete variable domain, with remaining parts taken from reference TRBV19 and TRBJ2-1, reads DGGITQSPKYLFRKEGQNVTLSCEQNLNHDAMYWYRQDPGQGLRLIYYSQIVNDFQKGDIAEGYSVSREKKESFPLTVTSAQKNPTAFYLCASSIRGGVYNEQFFGPGTRLTVL.

This clonotype has more than one count but fewer than ten. CDR3 sequence reads: CASSTDPVGQGTYGYTF. As DNA, the CDR3 is TGTGCCAGCAGTACCGATCCGGTGGGACAGGGGACCTATGGCTACACCTTC. The J gene is TRBJ1-2, the V gene TRBV12-3 or TRBV12-4; 10 nucleotides align to TRBD1. This CDR3 spans 17 amino acids. V gave up 5 bases and J gave up 4 bases; unmatched junction bases: 13.

The chain recombines TRBV9 with TRBJ2-5; D possibly uses TRBD1 or TRBD2 (5 bases each). The V end lost 3 bases, the J end lost 5 bases, and 23 bases lay between the germline ends. The CDR3 contains 17 residues. Germline loops: CDR1 SGDLS, CDR2 YYNGEE. The CDR3 sequence: CASSEGLRDPSSETQYF. DNA of the CDR3: TGTGCCAGCAGCGAAGGGCTCCGGGACCCCTCATCGGAGACCCAGTACTTC.

The J gene is TRBJ2-1, the V gene TRBV18; the D gene is possibly TRBD2 (5 bases). Germline CDR1 is KGHSH and CDR2 is LQKENI. Trimming shortened V by 3 bases and J by 6 bases, and 9 bases separated the two germline ends. This CDR3 contains 13 residues. CDR3 bases: TGTGCCAGCTCACCCTGGGCGGGCAATGAGCAGTTCTTC. It encodes CASSPWAGNEQFF.

The chain uses TRBV20-1 and TRBJ2-3; D is uncertain. Looked up from germline, CDR1 is DFQATT and CDR2 is SNEGSKA (reference sequence). The CDR3 contains 12 residues. The V gene lost 7 bases and the J gene lost 1 base, with 9 bases spanning the gap. CDR3 sequence (DNA): TGCAGTGTCCGGGTCGGCACAGATACGCAGTATTTT. It translates to CSVRVGTDTQYF.